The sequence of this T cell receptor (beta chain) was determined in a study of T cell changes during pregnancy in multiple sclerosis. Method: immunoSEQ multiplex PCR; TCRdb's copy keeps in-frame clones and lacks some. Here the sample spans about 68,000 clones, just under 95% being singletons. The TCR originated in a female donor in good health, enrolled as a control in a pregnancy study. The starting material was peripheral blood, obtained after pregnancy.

In DNA form, the CDR3 reads TGTGCCAGCAGTCTTAGAGGACTAGCGGGAGAAGAGCAGTACTTC. Protein: CASSLRGLAGEEQYF. V and J are TRBV2 and TRBJ2-7, with 13 bases that match TRBD2. CDR1 and CDR2 from the germline V gene are SNHLY and FYNNEI. The CDR3 contains 15 residues. Germline trimming cut 5 bases from V and 7 bases from J; bases unmatched to any gene: 8.